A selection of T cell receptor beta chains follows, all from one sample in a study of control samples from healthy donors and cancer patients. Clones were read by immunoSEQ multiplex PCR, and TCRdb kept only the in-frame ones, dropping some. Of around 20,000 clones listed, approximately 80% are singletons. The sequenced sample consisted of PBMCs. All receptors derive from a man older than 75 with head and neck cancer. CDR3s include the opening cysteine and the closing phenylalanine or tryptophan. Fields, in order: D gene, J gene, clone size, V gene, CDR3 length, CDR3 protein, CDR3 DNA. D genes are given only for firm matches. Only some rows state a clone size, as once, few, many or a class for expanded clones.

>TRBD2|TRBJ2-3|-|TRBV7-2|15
CASSHSGGRLGTQYF
TGTGCCAGCAGCCATAGCGGGGGCCGCTTGGGTACGCAGTATTTT
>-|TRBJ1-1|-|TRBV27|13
CASSLPEGTEAFF
TGTGCCAGCAGTTTACCGGAGGGAACTGAAGCTTTCTTT
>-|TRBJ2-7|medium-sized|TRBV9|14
CASSVALSGDEQYF
TGTGCCAGCAGCGTAGCACTTTCCGGGGACGAGCAGTACTTC
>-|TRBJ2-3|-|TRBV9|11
CASSVDDTQYF
TGTGCCAGCAGCGTAGACGATACGCAGTATTTT
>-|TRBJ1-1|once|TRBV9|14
CASSVTDANTEAFF
TGTGCCAGCAGCGTAACGGACGCGAACACTGAAGCTTTCTTT
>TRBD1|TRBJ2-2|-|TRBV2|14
CASRGDRTVGELFF
TGTGCCAGCAGGGGGGACAGGACGGTCGGGGAGCTGTTTTTT
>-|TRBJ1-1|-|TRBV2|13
CASSTDRNTEAFF
TGTGCCAGCAGTACCGACAGGAACACTGAAGCTTTCTTT
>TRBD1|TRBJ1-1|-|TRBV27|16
CASSPQQGQGDTEAFF
TGTGCCAGCAGTCCCCAGCAGGGACAGGGCGACACTGAAGCTTTCTTT
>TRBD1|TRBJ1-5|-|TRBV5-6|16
CASSMTSGTGGQPQHF
TGTGCCAGCAGCATGACGTCCGGGACAGGGGGTCAGCCCCAGCATTTT
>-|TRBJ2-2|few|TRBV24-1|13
CATSEYNPGELFF
TGTGCCACCAGTGAATACAACCCCGGGGAGCTGTTTTTT
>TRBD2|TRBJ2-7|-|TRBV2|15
CASSGGLAGFYEQYF
TGTGCCAGCAGTGGGGGACTAGCGGGATTCTACGAGCAGTACTTC
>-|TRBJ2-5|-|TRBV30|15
CAWTRGLDPSLPPYF
TGTGCCTGGACCCGAGGGCTAGACCCCAGCCTGCCCCCGTACTTC
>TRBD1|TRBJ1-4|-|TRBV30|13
CAWKGQLNEKLFF
TGTGCCTGGAAGGGACAGCTTAATGAAAAACTGTTTTTT
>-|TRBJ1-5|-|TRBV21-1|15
CASTSGQGRHQPQHF
TGTGCCAGCACCTCGGGACAGGGGAGGCATCAGCCCCAGCATTTT
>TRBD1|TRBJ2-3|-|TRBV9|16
CASSYGGTGLSDTQYF
TGTGCCAGCAGCTACGGGGGGACAGGGTTATCAGATACGCAGTATTTT
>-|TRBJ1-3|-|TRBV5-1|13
CASSFKGGNTIYF
TGCGCCAGCAGCTTTAAAGGTGGAAACACCATATATTTT
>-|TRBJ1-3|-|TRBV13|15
CASSLRVLGGNTIYF
TGTGCCAGCAGCTTAAGGGTGTTGGGGGGAAACACCATATATTTT
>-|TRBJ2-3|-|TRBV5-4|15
CASSLGPSRTDTQYF
TGTGCCAGCAGCTTGGGTCCATCGAGGACAGATACGCAGTATTTT
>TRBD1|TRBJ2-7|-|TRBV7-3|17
CASSLIKLTGPTYEQYF
TGTGCCAGCAGCTTAATAAAACTGACAGGGCCTACCTACGAGCAGTACTTC
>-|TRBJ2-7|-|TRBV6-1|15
CASSDQGVMRYEQYF
TGTGCCAGCAGTGACCAGGGCGTAATGAGATACGAGCAGTACTTC
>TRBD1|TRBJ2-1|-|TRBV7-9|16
CASSSSWTGSWNEQFF
TGTGCCAGCAGCTCTAGTTGGACAGGGTCGTGGAATGAGCAGTTCTTC
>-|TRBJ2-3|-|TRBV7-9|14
CASSLMAGTDTQYF
TGTGCCAGCAGCTTAATGGCGGGAACAGATACGCAGTATTTT
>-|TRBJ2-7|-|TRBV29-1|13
CSVDDGNVYEQYF
TGCAGCGTTGACGATGGGAACGTCTACGAGCAGTACTTC
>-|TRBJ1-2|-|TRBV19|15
CASSIGLLRGEGYTF
TGTGCCAGTAGTATAGGGTTACTTCGGGGGGAAGGCTACACCTTC
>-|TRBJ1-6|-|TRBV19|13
CASSRRDNSPLHF
TGTGCCAGTAGTCGCAGGGATAATTCACCCCTCCACTTT
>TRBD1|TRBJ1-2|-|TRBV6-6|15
CASSQTRTGEWGYTF
TGTGCCAGCAGTCAAACCCGGACAGGGGAGTGGGGCTACACCTTC
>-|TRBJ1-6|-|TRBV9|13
CASSAAVDSPLHF
TGTGCCAGCAGCGCAGCGGTTGATTCACCCCTCCACTTT
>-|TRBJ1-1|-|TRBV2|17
CASSEALRRTENTEAFF
TGTGCCAGCAGTGAAGCGCTTCGGAGGACAGAAAACACTGAAGCTTTCTTT
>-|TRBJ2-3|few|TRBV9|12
CASSYRVGTQYF
TGTGCCAGCAGTTACAGGGTGGGTACGCAGTATTTT
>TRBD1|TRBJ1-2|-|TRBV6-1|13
CASSEYRGVGYTF
TGTGCCAGCAGTGAATACAGGGGAGTTGGCTACACCTTC
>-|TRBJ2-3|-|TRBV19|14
CASSLGVRADTQYF
TGTGCCAGTAGTCTGGGCGTCCGCGCAGATACGCAGTATTTT
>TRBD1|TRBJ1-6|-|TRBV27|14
CASSWDRLNSPLHF
TGTGCCAGCAGTTGGGACAGGCTTAATTCACCCCTCCACTTT
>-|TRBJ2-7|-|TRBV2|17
CASSQTGTNHWGYEQYF
TGTGCCAGCAGTCAAACAGGGACTAACCATTGGGGTTACGAGCAGTACTTC
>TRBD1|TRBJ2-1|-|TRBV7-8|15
CASSRGQGGYNEQFF
TGTGCCAGCAGCCGAGGACAGGGTGGGTACAATGAGCAGTTCTTC
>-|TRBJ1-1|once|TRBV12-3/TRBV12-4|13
CASSWTVNTEAFF
TGTGCCAGCAGTTGGACAGTGAACACTGAAGCTTTCTTT
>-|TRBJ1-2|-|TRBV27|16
CASSLSRGQGGNGYTF
TGTGCCAGCAGTTTATCGAGGGGCCAGGGAGGTAATGGCTACACCTTC
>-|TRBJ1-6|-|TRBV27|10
CASGLSPLHF
TGTGCCAGCGGCCTAAGCCCCCTCCACTTT
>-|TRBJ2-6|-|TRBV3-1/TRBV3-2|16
CASSQDRGQGANVLTF
TGTGCCAGCAGCCAAGACCGGGGCCAAGGGGCCAACGTCCTGACTTTC
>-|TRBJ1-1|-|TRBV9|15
CASSPRDFFDTEAFF
TGTGCCAGCAGCCCCCGGGACTTCTTTGACACTGAAGCTTTCTTT
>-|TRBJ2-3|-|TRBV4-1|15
CASSRGTLNTDTQYF
TGCGCCAGCAGTAGGGGGACCCTAAACACAGATACGCAGTATTTT
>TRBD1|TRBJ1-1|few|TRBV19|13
CARTGDVNTEAFF
TGTGCCAGGACAGGGGACGTGAACACTGAAGCTTTCTTT
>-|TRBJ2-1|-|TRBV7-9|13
CASSHQTSNEQFF
TGTGCCAGCAGCCACCAGACTAGCAATGAGCAGTTCTTC
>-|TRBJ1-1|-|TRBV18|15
CASSPWGRLNTEAFF
TGTGCCAGCTCACCTTGGGGGAGACTAAACACTGAAGCTTTCTTT
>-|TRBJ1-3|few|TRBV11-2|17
CASSLGVGMSSGNTIYF
TGTGCCAGCAGCCTAGGGGTGGGCATGAGCTCTGGAAACACCATATATTTT
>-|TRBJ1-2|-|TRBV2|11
CASRQDYGYTF
TGTGCCAGCAGACAGGACTATGGCTACACCTTC
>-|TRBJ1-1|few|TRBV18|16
CASSSLGADLVTEAFF
TGTGCCAGCTCCTCCCTCGGAGCAGACCTCGTCACTGAAGCTTTCTTT
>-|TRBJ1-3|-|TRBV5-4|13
CASSVAQGNTIYF
TGTGCCAGCAGCGTGGCCCAGGGAAACACCATATATTTT
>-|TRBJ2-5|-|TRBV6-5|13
CASRGRIQETQYF
TGTGCCAGTCGGGGCAGGATCCAAGAGACCCAGTACTTC
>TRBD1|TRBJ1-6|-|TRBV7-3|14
CASSWDSYNSPLHF
TGTGCCAGCAGCTGGGACAGCTATAATTCACCCCTCCACTTT